The 30 T cell receptor beta chains below come from one sample, sequenced in a study of control samples from healthy donors and cancer patients. Data came from immunoSEQ multiplex PCR; TCRdb stores just in-frame clones and leaves some out. The sample has roughly 120,000 clones; roughly 88% are singletons. Input material: blood. These receptor sequences come from a man aged 40-50 years in good health.

The rearrangement links TRBV23-1 to TRBJ2-1, with 10 bases aligning to TRBD1. TRBV23-1 is designated an ORF whose function remains uncertain. This CDR3 comprises 19 residues. Trimming cost V 4 bases and J 3 bases; bases outside gene matches: 15. CDR3 loop: CASSRSGTGVYLVYNEQFF. The CDR3 DNA reads TGCGCCAGCAGTCGATCCGGGACAGGGGTATATTTGGTCTACAATGAGCAGTTCTTC.

This chain links TRBV3-1 (or the pseudogene TRBV3-2) with TRBJ1-3; D is unclear. Per the germline V gene, CDR1 is LGHDT and CDR2 is YNNKEL (reference sequence). This CDR3 is 14 amino acids long. The V and J ends lost 1 base and 1 base respectively, with 5 bases between them. Here the CDR3 reads CASSQGLSGNTIYF. In nucleotides, the CDR3 is TGTGCCAGCAGCCAAGGGCTGTCTGGAAACACCATATATTTT.

V is TRBV27 and J is TRBJ2-5, with unresolved D. Looked up from germline, CDR1 is MNHEY and CDR2 is SMNVEV (reference sequence). CDR3 length: 16 residues. V shed 6 bases and J shed 1 base, with 18 bases lying between them. CDR3 in DNA: TGTGCCAGCAGAGCGTCTCCTATCTACTTCCAAGAGACCCAGTACTTC. Amino acid sequence: CASRASPIYFQETQYF.

The chain links TRBV25-1 to TRBJ1-2; D is possibly TRBD1 (6 bases). The length of the CDR3 is 14 residues. The V gene's germline CDR1 is MGHDK and CDR2 SYGVNS. V dropped 3 bases and J dropped 3 bases, with 11 bases sitting between them. The CDR3 spells CASSDIGQYYGYTF. DNA of the CDR3: TGTGCCAGCAGTGATATAGGACAGTACTATGGCTACACCTTC.

J is TRBJ1-6 and V is TRBV7-9; 7 bases map to TRBD1. The V and J ends lost 5 bases and 7 bases, in that order; junction bases with no gene match: 8. The V gene's germline CDR1 is SEHNR and CDR2 FQNEAQ (reference sequence). This CDR3 region has 15 residues. The chain's CDR3 is CASSIYRGRNSPLHF. The CDR3 DNA sequence: TGTGCCAGCAGCATATACAGGGGTAGGAATTCACCCCTCCACTTT. Full variable domain (outside the CDR3, taken from reference TRBV7-9 and TRBJ1-6): DTGVSQNPRHKITKRGQNVTFRCDPISEHNRLYWYRQTLGQGPEFLTYFQNEAQLEKSRLLSDRFSAERPKGSFSTLEIQRTEQGDSAMYLCASSIYRGRNSPLHFGNGTRLTVT.

Written as DNA, the CDR3 is TGTGCCAGCACGGGACAGATCTATGGCTACACCTTC. As protein: CASTGQIYGYTF. The chain links TRBV28 to TRBJ1-2; TRBD1 aligns across 7 bases. CDR1 is MDHEN and CDR2 is SYDVKM in the germline V gene. The trim removed 7 bases at V and 4 bases at J, leaving 3 bases unmatched. The CDR3 contains 12 residues.

The chain employs TRBV24-1 and TRBJ1-1; no clear D gene. Germline V gives CDR1 KGHDR, CDR2 SFDVKD. The V end was cut by 2 bases, the J end by 3 bases, with 6 bases between. CDR3 length equals 13 residues. The CDR3 region is CATSDYTYTEAFF. CDR3 nucleotides: TGTGCCACCAGTGATTATACATACACTGAAGCTTTCTTT.

This clone was seen a single time. In DNA, the CDR3 is TGTGCCAGCAGCCCGACAGGGGCCGGTCAGCCCCAGCATTTT. Its translation: CASSPTGAGQPQHF. This chain uses TRBV9 with TRBJ1-5; 8 bases map to TRBD1. CDR3 size: 14 residues. The V segment lost 4 bases and the J segment 6 bases; nucleotides outside the gene matches: 6. Germline CDR1 reads SGDLS; CDR2 reads YYNGEE.

The rearrangement uses TRBV19 and TRBJ2-5; unclear D gene. V lost 5 bases, J lost 1 base, and 14 bases lay in between. Germline lookup yields CDR1 LNHDA and CDR2 SQIVND (reference sequence). The CDR3 contains 15 residues. CDR3 in DNA: TGTGCCAGTAGTCTCAAGCCCGGCGGCCAAGAGACCCAGTACTTC. Amino acid sequence: CASSLKPGGQETQYF.

V usage is TRBV5-5 and J usage is TRBJ1-5; no reliable D call. Looked up from germline, CDR1 is SGHKS and CDR2 is YYEKEE (reference sequence). The V gene lost 1 base and the J gene lost 7 bases, with 9 bases spanning the gap. CDR3 length: 13 amino acids. As DNA, the CDR3 is TGTGCCAGCAGCTTGACCGAAAGACAGCCCCAGCATTTT. Encoded protein: CASSLTERQPQHF. Looking up the rest from reference TRBV5-5 and TRBJ1-5 gives the full variable domain: DAGVTQSPTHLIKTRGQQVTLRCSPISGHKSVSWYQQVLGQGPQFIFQYYEKEERGRGNFPDRFSARQFPNYSSELNVNALLLGDSALYLCASSLTERQPQHFGDGTRLSIL.

V and J are TRBV24-1 and TRBJ1-3; TRBD1 agrees at 7 bases. V trimming: 3 bases; J trimming: 2 bases; junction bases outside the gene matches: 6. The CDR3 spans 16 residues. CDR1 KGHDR and CDR2 SFDVKD come from the germline V gene. This CDR3 is CATSDSRQGTGNTIYF. For the CDR3, the DNA is TGTGCCACCAGTGATAGTAGACAGGGTACTGGAAACACCATATATTTT.

The J gene is TRBJ1-3, the V gene TRBV11-2, with a tentative D call TRBD1 (6 bases). This CDR3 region has 17 residues. The V gene's germline CDR1 is SGHAT and CDR2 FQNNGV. V lost 6 bases and J 0 bases, leaving 18 bases between the germline ends. The CDR3 sequence is CASSLRSGALSGNTIYF. The CDR3 region has the DNA TGTGCCAGCAGTTTAAGATCAGGGGCCCTCTCTGGAAACACCATATATTTT.

The rearrangement joins TRBV6-6 to TRBJ1-5; D is unclear. The ends were cut back, 2 bases at V and 2 bases at J, with 7 bases in the middle. From germline, CDR1 is MNHNY and CDR2 SVGAGI (reference sequence). This CDR3 spans 14 amino acids. CDR3 nucleotides: TGTGCCAGCAGTTACCCGGGAGGCAATCAGCCCCAGCATTTT. Protein: CASSYPGGNQPQHF.

The gene calls are TRBV2 and TRBJ1-6; no clear D gene. Germline CDR1 SNHLY, CDR2 FYNNEI. V lost 3 bases and J lost 0, with 6 bases in between. There are 15 residues in the CDR3. The CDR3 is CASSDRSSYNSPLHF. CDR3 nucleotides: TGTGCCAGCAGTGACAGGAGCTCCTATAATTCACCCCTCCACTTT.

J is TRBJ1-4 and V is TRBV7-9; D not resolved. Per the germline V gene, CDR1 is SEHNR and CDR2 is FQNEAQ (reference sequence). CDR3 length: 13 amino acids. Trimming took off 5 bases at V and 4 bases at J, with 8 bases between the two ends. The CDR3 bases are TGTGCCAGCAGCCTAAACCATAATGAAAAACTGTTTTTT. Protein product: CASSLNHNEKLFF.

The rearrangement links TRBV18 to TRBJ2-1, with 7 bases lining up with TRBD1. The length of the CDR3 is 13 residues. CDR1 is KGHSH, CDR2 LQKENI, per germline. The junction had 2 bases not matched to a gene; V was cut back by 4 bases and J by 5 bases. The CDR3 loop reads CASSQGADNEQFF. CDR3 sequence (DNA): TGTGCCAGCTCACAGGGGGCGGACAATGAGCAGTTCTTC.

The chain uses TRBV14 and TRBJ2-1, with D tentatively TRBD1 or TRBD2 (5 bases each). Germline V gives CDR1 SGHDN, CDR2 FVKESK. The CDR3 consists of 16 residues. V was shortened by 1 base and J by 8 bases, with 18 bases between the two germline ends. CDR3 residues: CASSQVNNSRGDEQFF. The DNA for the CDR3 is TGTGCCAGCAGCCAAGTTAATAATTCGAGGGGTGATGAGCAGTTCTTC.

The chain has TRBV10-1 and TRBJ2-7; 9 nucleotides match TRBD1. Unmatched junction bases numbered 6, after V lost 7 bases and J lost 5 bases. In germline, CDR1 is WNHNN, CDR2 SYGVQD (reference sequence). The CDR3 sequence is 13 residues long. CDR3 sequence (DNA): TGCGCCAGCACTCGGGACAGGGACAACGAGCAGTACTTC. Its protein is CASTRDRDNEQYF.

This rearrangement joins TRBV7-9 to TRBJ1-2, with D possibly being TRBD1 (6 bases). The CDR3 has 16 residues. Germline CDR1 is SEHNR and CDR2 is FQNEAQ (reference sequence). Trimming took 2 bases from V and 8 from J, leaving 21 bases between them. In DNA, the CDR3 is TGTGCCAGCAGCTTACTAATGGCGTCAGGGGTTGGAGGCTACACCTTC. It is translated as CASSLLMASGVGGYTF.

The J gene is TRBJ2-3, the V gene TRBV11-3; a weak D match, TRBD1 (5 bases). The germline V gene has CDR1 SGHNT and CDR2 YENEEA. CDR3 size: 15 residues. The V end was cut by 1 base, the J end by 2 bases, with 10 bases between. CDR3 amino acids: CASSLGSGPTDTQYF. The CDR3 region has the DNA TGTGCCAGCAGCTTAGGTTCAGGGCCCACAGATACGCAGTATTTT.

The table lists this clone with a few counts. J is TRBJ2-1 and V is TRBV4-2; 9 nucleotides match TRBD2. The V segment lost 0 bases and the J segment 2 bases; nucleotides outside the gene matches: 2. Germline values: CDR1 LGHNA, CDR2 YNFKEQ. The CDR3 has 16 amino acids. The CDR3 DNA reads TGTGCCAGCAGCCAAGATGCGGGGGGGCCCTACAATGAGCAGTTCTTC. It yields the protein CASSQDAGGPYNEQFF.

The chain recombines TRBV5-6 with TRBJ2-5, with D perhaps assigned TRBD1 or TRBD2 (5 bases each). This CDR3 spans 14 amino acids. The germline V gene has CDR1 SGHDT and CDR2 YYEEEE. V lost 2 bases to trimming and J lost 4 bases, with 12 bases between them. The DNA for the CDR3 is TGTGCCAGCAGCTTCCGGGGCCTTCGAGAGACCCAGTACTTC. Its protein product is CASSFRGLRETQYF.

The chain recombines TRBV11-3 with TRBJ2-2; 9 nucleotides agree with TRBD2. V shed 7 bases and J 7 bases; nucleotides not matched to a gene: 10. Germline CDR1 is SGHNT and CDR2 is YENEEA. CDR3 length: 15 amino acids. The CDR3 DNA is TGTGCCAGCAACGGCGGGGGGGCCGGGAACGGGGAGCTGTTTTTT. Encoded protein: CASNGGGAGNGELFF.

V is TRBV7-2 and J is TRBJ2-3; D may match TRBD1 or TRBD2 (5 bases each). This CDR3 has 16 residues. CDR1 SGHTA and CDR2 FQGNSA come from the germline V gene. V lost 0 bases and J lost 0, with 10 bases in between. In DNA form, the CDR3 reads TGTGCCAGCAGCTTAGCCGGGACCTATAGCACAGATACGCAGTATTTT. The encoded protein is CASSLAGTYSTDTQYF.

The CDR3: CASSQGSLGQQNTEAFF. Here the CDR3 DNA reads TGCGCCAGCAGCCAAGGATCTCTGGGACAGCAGAACACTGAAGCTTTCTTT. The chain recombines TRBV4-1 with TRBJ1-1, with 7 bases fitting TRBD1. The germline CDR1 and CDR2 sequences are MGHRA and YSYEKL. CDR3 length: 17 residues. With V trimmed by 1 base and J by 1 base, 9 bases remained unmatched.

The chain links TRBV5-1 to TRBJ1-4, with 10 bases that match TRBD1. V shed 0 bases and J 3 bases; nucleotides not matched to a gene: 8. The germline gives CDR1 SGHRS, CDR2 YFSETQ. This CDR3 has 18 residues. The DNA of the CDR3 is TGCGCCAGCAGCTTGGGTTGGGACAGGGGCGTCTCTAATGAAAAACTGTTTTTT. It yields the protein CASSLGWDRGVSNEKLFF.

This rearrangement joins TRBV7-3 to TRBJ2-1, with TRBD2 matching 9 bases. Germline CDR1 reads SGHTA; CDR2 reads FQGTGA. The CDR3 is 16 amino acids. Trimming took 2 bases from V and 1 from J; bases not matched to a gene: 3. As DNA, the CDR3 is TGTGCCAGCAGCTTATTGGGACTAGCTTCCTACAATGAGCAGTTCTTC. Amino acid sequence: CASSLLGLASYNEQFF. Full variable domain (missing parts from reference TRBV7-3 and TRBJ2-1): GAGVSQTPSNKVTEKGKYVELRCDPISGHTALYWYRQSLGQGPEFLIYFQGTGAADDSGLPNDRFFAVRPEGSVSTLKIQRTERGDSAVYLCASSLLGLASYNEQFFGPGTRLTVL.

The chain employs TRBV11-3 and TRBJ1-2, with 8 bases fitting TRBD1. Germline V CDR1 and CDR2: SGHNT, YENEEA. Germline trimming cut 5 bases from V and 4 bases from J; bases unmatched to any gene: 9. The CDR3 sequence is 15 residues long. The CDR3 DNA reads TGTGCCAGCAGCACACGACAGGGGTCAACCTATGGCTACACCTTC. Its translation is CASSTRQGSTYGYTF.

This chain uses TRBV6-5 with TRBJ1-2; 8 bases line up with TRBD1. V lost 7 bases to trimming and J lost 4 bases; unmatched junction nucleotides: 5. The CDR3 contains 13 residues. CDR1 is MNHEY, CDR2 SVGAGI, per germline. The CDR3 region is CASNRQGFYGYTF. CDR3 bases: TGTGCCAGCAATAGACAGGGGTTCTATGGCTACACCTTC.

This chain uses TRBV6-5 with TRBJ1-5, with D perhaps matching TRBD1 (6 bases). The V gene lost 0 bases and the J gene lost 2 bases, with 11 bases spanning the gap. CDR1 MNHEY and CDR2 SVGAGI come from the germline V gene. This CDR3 is 16 amino acids long. The CDR3 DNA sequence: TGTGCCAGCAGTTACTCGAGGGGGGACGGCAATCAGCCCCAGCATTTT. This translates into CASSYSRGDGNQPQHF.